These 20 T cell receptor beta chains share one sample of origin, sequenced in a study of OX40 agonist ivuxolimab in advanced cancers. Produced via immunoSEQ multiplex PCR; TCRdb's table is partial and in-frame only. The data hold about 59,000 clones, with approximately 87% observed a single time. Material: CD4+ or CD8+ T cells sorted from blood, obtained in a trial of the OX40 agonist ivuxolimab. These receptors were obtained from an adult with an advanced solid tumor such as melanoma, head and neck, liver or kidney cancer.

The CDR3 DNA is TGCGCCAGCAGCATAAGACAGGGGGCGAACGAGCAGTACTTC. As protein: CASSIRQGANEQYF. The V call is TRBV5-1, the J call TRBJ2-7; 10 bases are shared with TRBD1. Germline assignment: CDR1 SGHRS and CDR2 YFSETQ. The CDR3 is 14 residues long. The V segment lost 4 bases and the J segment 5 bases; nucleotides outside the gene matches: 6.

The rearrangement uses TRBV5-4 and TRBJ2-2, with D unresolved. The CDR3 length is 14 residues. V was cut by 2 bases and J by 2 bases, with 7 bases left in between. Germline-derived CDR1 and CDR2 are SGHNT and YYREEE (reference sequence). CDR3 loop: CASSFSRNTGELFF. As DNA, the CDR3 is TGTGCCAGCAGCTTTTCAAGAAACACCGGGGAGCTGTTTTTT. Full variable domain (outside the CDR3, taken from reference TRBV5-4 and TRBJ2-2): ETGVTQSPTHLIKTRGQQVTLRCSSQSGHNTVSWYQQALGQGPQFIFQYYREEENGRGNFPPRFSGLQFPNYSSELNVNALELDDSALYLCASSFSRNTGELFFGEGSRLTVL.

This clone has only a few counts. The chain joins TRBV7-2 to TRBJ2-2, with D perhaps TRBD2 (6 bases). This CDR3 region has 14 residues. Trimming stripped 6 bases from V and 4 bases from J, with 12 bases between. Germline V gene sequence: CDR1 SGHTA, CDR2 FQGNSA. Here the CDR3 DNA reads TGTGCCAGCAGGTACCTAGCGTCCACCGGGGAGCTGTTTTTT. Protein: CASRYLASTGELFF.

V and J are TRBV28 and TRBJ2-4; D gene uncertain. Germline V gene data show CDR1 as MDHEN and CDR2 as SYDVKM. This CDR3 is built from 16 residues. The V end lost 3 bases, the J end lost 0 bases, and 12 bases lay between the germline ends. This chain's CDR3 is CASSFPSGEAKNIQYF. CDR3 DNA sequence: TGTGCCAGCAGTTTCCCAAGTGGGGAAGCCAAAAACATTCAGTACTTC.

This clone was counted a single time. The rearrangement links TRBV11-1 to TRBJ2-1; possible D gene TRBD1, 5 bases. Germline V gene lookup returns CDR1 SGHAT and CDR2 FQDESV (reference sequence). The CDR3 has 12 amino acids. The V end was cut by 5 bases, the J end by 8 bases, with 10 bases between. This chain's CDR3 is CASSPRGDEQFF. Here the CDR3 DNA reads TGTGCCAGCAGCCCAAGGGGTGATGAGCAGTTCTTC.

The V and J genes are TRBV30 and TRBJ2-2; 8 bases are a match to TRBD2. Germline trimming cut 6 bases from V and 6 bases from J; bases unmatched to any gene: 6. Germline V gives CDR1 GTSNPN, CDR2 SVGIG (reference sequence). The CDR3 spans 13 residues. Here the CDR3 reads CACRPGGAGELFF. In nucleotides, the CDR3 is TGTGCCTGTCGCCCGGGGGGGGCCGGGGAGCTGTTTTTT.

The chain recombines TRBV5-4 with TRBJ2-7; TRBD2 matches at 7 bases. J was trimmed by 4 bases and V by 2 bases; bases with no gene match: 9. Germline V gives CDR1 SGHNT, CDR2 YYREEE (reference sequence). The CDR3 totals 15 residues. The CDR3 here is CASSFQPTSRYEQYF. The CDR3 DNA reads TGTGCCAGCAGCTTTCAGCCGACTAGCCGGTACGAGCAGTACTTC. The full variable domain, rest sourced from reference TRBV5-4 and TRBJ2-7, is ETGVTQSPTHLIKTRGQQVTLRCSSQSGHNTVSWYQQALGQGPQFIFQYYREEENGRGNFPPRFSGLQFPNYSSELNVNALELDDSALYLCASSFQPTSRYEQYFGPGTRLTVT.

The chain employs TRBV5-4 and TRBJ1-2, with a tentative D call TRBD1 (5 bases). Germline CDR1 SGHNT, CDR2 YYREEE (reference sequence). Trimming stripped 1 base from V and 11 bases from J, with 15 bases between. The CDR3 runs to 13 residues. In nucleotides, the CDR3 is TGTGCCAGCAGCTTGCCGCAAGTGGACAAGTACACCTTC. It is translated as CASSLPQVDKYTF.

The CDR3 loop is CASSLGQGLAYGYTF. The DNA for the CDR3 is TGTGCCAGCAGCCTCGGACAGGGTCTAGCCTATGGCTACACCTTC. The V gene is TRBV7-9, the J gene TRBJ1-2; 8 bases align to TRBD1. Germline V gene data show CDR1 as SEHNR and CDR2 as FQNEAQ (reference sequence). J gave up 4 bases and V 5 bases, and 9 bases lay outside the gene matches. This CDR3 comprises 15 residues. Full variable domain (outside the CDR3, taken from reference TRBV7-9 and TRBJ1-2): DTGVSQNPRHKITKRGQNVTFRCDPISEHNRLYWYRQTLGQGPEFLTYFQNEAQLEKSRLLSDRFSAERPKGSFSTLEIQRTEQGDSAMYLCASSLGQGLAYGYTFGSGTRLTVV.

The CDR3 DNA sequence: TGTGCCAGTAGCCCTTTAGTGAACACCGGGGAGCTGTTTTTT. It translates to CASSPLVNTGELFF. This chain joins TRBV19 and TRBJ2-2; D is unclear. This CDR3 region has 14 residues. Between the trimmed V and J ends, which lost 6 bases and 1 base, there was a span of 9 bases. Germline V gene lookup returns CDR1 LNHDA and CDR2 SQIVND (reference sequence). Filled out from reference TRBV19 and TRBJ2-2, the complete variable domain reads DGGITQSPKYLFRKEGQNVTLSCEQNLNHDAMYWYRQDPGQGLRLIYYSQIVNDFQKGDIAEGYSVSREKKESFPLTVTSAQKNPTAFYLCASSPLVNTGELFFGEGSRLTVL.

The gene calls are TRBV7-1 and TRBJ2-3; 10 nucleotides line up with TRBD1. TRBV7-1 is an ORF, with its function uncertain. This CDR3 has 15 amino acids. Germline trimming cut 3 bases from V and 5 bases from J; bases unmatched to any gene: 5. The CDR3 DNA sequence: TGTGCCAGCAGCTCTCAGACAGGGGGCGGAGATACGCAGTATTTT. Translation: CASSSQTGGGDTQYF.

CDR3 sequence: CASSPVARYEETQYF. The CDR3 DNA reads TGTGCCAGCAGCCCCGTAGCGAGGTACGAAGAGACCCAGTACTTC. The rearrangement links TRBV7-2 to TRBJ2-5, with D possibly being TRBD2 (5 bases). Germline V gene data show CDR1 as SGHTA and CDR2 as FQGNSA. V lost 5 bases and J 3 bases, leaving 16 bases between the germline ends. The CDR3 is made up of 15 amino acids.

This clone was seen a single time. The V call is TRBV7-7, the J call TRBJ2-7, with TRBD1 matching over 10 bases. This CDR3 region has 13 residues. Losses at the gene ends were 5 bases for V and 6 bases for J; bases not matched to a gene: 4. Germline V gene data show CDR1 as SSHAT and CDR2 as FNYEAQ (reference sequence). CDR3 loop: CASSEGQGFEQYF. The CDR3 coding sequence is TGTGCCAGCAGCGAGGGACAGGGGTTCGAGCAGTACTTC.

The V and J genes are TRBV30 and TRBJ2-5, with 9 nucleotides matching TRBD2. This CDR3 spans 13 amino acids. V gave up 2 bases and J gave up 4 bases; unmatched junction bases: 2. CDR1 and CDR2 from the germline V gene are GTSNPN and SVGIG (reference sequence). This CDR3 is CAWSWRGGETQYF. As DNA, the CDR3 is TGTGCCTGGAGTTGGCGGGGGGGAGAGACCCAGTACTTC.

The gene calls are TRBV6-4 and TRBJ1-2, with 7 nucleotides matching TRBD1. The V segment lost 6 bases and the J segment 6 bases; nucleotides outside the gene matches: 7. Germline V gene sequence: CDR1 MRHNA, CDR2 SNTAGT. CDR3 length: 13 residues. CDR3: CASRPGQDHGYTF. The DNA of the CDR3 is TGTGCCAGCAGACCCGGACAGGACCATGGCTACACCTTC.

The chain carries TRBV11-3 and TRBJ1-1; D is unresolved. The CDR3 has 13 residues. The germline CDR1 and CDR2 sequences are SGHNT and YENEEA. V was clipped by 5 bases and J by 5 bases, with 12 bases between them. CDR3 nucleotides: TGTGCCAGCAGCCGCACGAGGGAAACTGAAGCTTTCTTT. As protein: CASSRTRETEAFF.

This clone is a singleton in its sample. The chain links TRBV2 to TRBJ2-5; 8 bases align to TRBD1. The germline CDR1 and CDR2 sequences are SNHLY and FYNNEI. CDR3 length equals 15 residues. J was trimmed by 5 bases and V by 8 bases; bases with no gene match: 13. The CDR3 sequence: CASVGGQGGWETQYF. Written as DNA, the CDR3 is TGTGCCAGCGTAGGAGGACAGGGAGGTTGGGAGACCCAGTACTTC.

The CDR3 spells CASSLASANTYEQYF. CDR3 nucleotides: TGCGCCAGCAGCTTGGCTTCAGCGAACACCTACGAGCAGTACTTC. The V and J genes are TRBV5-1 and TRBJ2-7; D unclear. This CDR3 comprises 15 residues. Germline assignment: CDR1 SGHRS and CDR2 YFSETQ. V was shortened by 0 bases and J by 2 bases, with 12 bases between the two germline ends.

This clone came up once. CDR3 DNA sequence: TGCGCCAGCAGCCCACGCGATGTGGGGGGCCTCTACGAGCAGTACTTC. It is translated as CASSPRDVGGLYEQYF. The chain joins TRBV4-1 to TRBJ2-7, with D possibly called TRBD1 or TRBD2 (6 bases each). CDR1 is MGHRA and CDR2 is YSYEKL in the germline V gene. V was clipped by 4 bases and J by 3 bases, with 19 bases between them. The CDR3 is 16 amino acids.

The genes are TRBV6-1 and TRBJ2-1; TRBD2 aligns across 12 bases. The germline V gene encodes CDR1 MNHNS and CDR2 SASEGT. The CDR3 loop spans 15 amino acids. V lost 6 bases to trimming and J lost 2 bases; unmatched junction nucleotides: 2. The CDR3 region is CASRASGGAYNEQFF. For the CDR3, the DNA is TGTGCCAGCAGAGCTAGCGGGGGGGCCTACAATGAGCAGTTCTTC.